This TCR beta chain was documented in a study of cytomegalovirus exposure and HLA in healthy donors (dated by TCRdb to about 2017). About the full investigation: The 666 repertoires of the first cohort and the 110 or so validation repertoires were produced on the same platform, according to a later analysis. To predict cytomegalovirus infection status, the study combined high-throughput TCR immunosequencing, statistical association of individual TCRs with disease status, and machine learning. Besides the first cohort of around 700 subjects, a separate validation cohort made up of over a hundred different subjects was used. The study aimed to test whether signatures of past pathogen exposure could be identified by cataloging public T cell receptors.

Spanning cysteine to phenylalanine, the CDR3 consists of 15 amino acids. CDR3 DNA is the only sequence kept; it has 45 bases, read in frame from the first base. The junction carries 17 bases between V and J, which are trimmed by 2 bases and 8 bases respectively. According to the germline V gene, CDR1 reads MNHEY and CDR2 reads SVGAGI. Library preparation employed the immunoSEQ multiplex PCR assay. From the authors' description of their analysis: A statistical classification framework was built for diagnosing cytomegalovirus status from the catalog of TCR beta chain sequences. TCRdb took over this immuneACCESS table, retaining in-frame rearrangements with V and J assigned. Such tables are incomplete; in checked studies, under half of the missing clones stem from an unresolved V gene, and the remainder is unexplained. V and J calls and clone size come straight from that table; D and trimming were deduced from the DNA. In this sample the table shows about 190,000 clones, more than 75% of which occur a single time. The top ten clones comprise more than 1.4% of the sample.

Details on this clone: Its cognate antigen has yet to be identified. Within one base of it there is no much larger clone, and no base qualities were kept.

The paper as a whole reports these results and caveats: Across donors, most TCR sequences were observed very rarely, whereas some public TCRs were present in many individuals. In both the original and validation cohorts, the classifier was reported to diagnose cytomegalovirus status with high specificity and sensitivity. Subsequent analysis determined that TCRs grouped into clusters in the first cohort also showed a tendency toward co-occurrence across the 130 or so validation repertoires, and 85% to 95% of cluster scores exceeded 0. In vitro tests confirmed that a few of the cytomegalovirus-associated TCR beta chains recognize cytomegalovirus antigens. A later analysis had no HLA typing for the validation cohort, so co-occurrence there was scored across all 130 or so repertoires. In the study, approximately 160 TCR beta chains were listed as associated with cytomegalovirus. According to the authors, the approach could potentially be generalized to other disease states and immunological phenotypes.

Separate from the approximately 730-subject first cohort, the validation cohort of about 110 subjects was the group to which the donors belonged. Sequences were obtained from PBMCs. The origin of this receptor is a woman younger than 30 in good health and CMV-seronegative. Rearrangement joined TRBV6-5 to TRBJ2-3; the best D guess is TRBD1, with 6 bases matching. The nucleotide sequence reads as follows: TGTGCCAGCAGTTACACCAGGGGCGCAGGAGGTACGCAGTATTTT. Protein translation: CASSYTRGAGGTQYF.